This T cell receptor beta chain was sequenced for a study of tumor and adjacent non-tumor tissue in lung cancer. Looking at the study overall: Samples averaged around 4 million productive TCRbeta reads each.

Germline V gene lookup returns CDR1 MNHNY and CDR2 SVGAGI (reference sequence). Germline trimming cut 4 bases from V and 4 bases from J; bases unmatched to any gene: 10. This CDR3 is 15 amino acids long. Study-wide results and limits: Normal lung showed higher cumulative top 100 clone frequency than tumor. Compared with tumor, normal lung showed significantly lower TCR diversity.

The library came from three nested PCR rounds adapted from ARM-PCR protocols. TCRdb re-derived calls from the multiplex PCR reads in MiXCR, one entry per CDR3 protein. The data contain about 44,000 distinct CDR3 sequences, more than 60% of them singletons. No cell sorting was done before RNA was extracted from the tissue. The normal lung tissue was taken more than 3 cm from the tumor edge. About this clonotype: Its antigen is still unknown.

This clonotype was sampled from a woman in her thirties or forties with non-small cell lung cancer. The V gene is TRBV6-6, the J gene TRBJ2-7; TRBD1 agrees at 7 bases. Sequenced: distant non-tumor lung tissue. CDR3 protein: CASSFEVGTAYEQYF. Written as DNA, the CDR3 is TGTGCCAGCAGTTTCGAAGTGGGGACAGCATACGAGCAGTACTTC.